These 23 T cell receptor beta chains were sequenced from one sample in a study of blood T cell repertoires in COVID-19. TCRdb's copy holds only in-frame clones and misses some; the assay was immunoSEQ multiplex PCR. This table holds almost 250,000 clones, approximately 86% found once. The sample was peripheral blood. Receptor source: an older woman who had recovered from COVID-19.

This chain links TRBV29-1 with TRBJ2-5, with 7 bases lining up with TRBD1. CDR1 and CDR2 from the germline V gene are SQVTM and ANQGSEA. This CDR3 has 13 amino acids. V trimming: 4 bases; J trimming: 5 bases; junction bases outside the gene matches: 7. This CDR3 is CSVGQGVRETQYF. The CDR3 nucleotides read TGCAGCGTTGGGCAGGGGGTACGGGAGACCCAGTACTTC.

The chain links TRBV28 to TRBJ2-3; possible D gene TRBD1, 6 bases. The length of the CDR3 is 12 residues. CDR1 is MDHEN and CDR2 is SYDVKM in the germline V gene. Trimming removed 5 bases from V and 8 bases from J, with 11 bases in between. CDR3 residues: CASSRQVGTQYF. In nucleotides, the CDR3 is TGTGCCAGCAGTCGACAGGTTGGTACGCAGTATTTT.

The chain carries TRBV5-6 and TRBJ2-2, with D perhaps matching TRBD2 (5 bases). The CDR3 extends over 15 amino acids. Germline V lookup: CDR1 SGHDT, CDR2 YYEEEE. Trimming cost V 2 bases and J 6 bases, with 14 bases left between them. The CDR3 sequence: CASSFVRLAAGELFF. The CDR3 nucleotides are TGTGCCAGCAGCTTTGTGAGGCTAGCTGCCGGGGAGCTGTTTTTT.

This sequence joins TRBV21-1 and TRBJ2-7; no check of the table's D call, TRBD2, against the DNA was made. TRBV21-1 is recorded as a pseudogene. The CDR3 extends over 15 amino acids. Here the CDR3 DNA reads TGTGCCAGCAGCAACGCCGGGACTAGCTCCTACGAGCAGTACTTC. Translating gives CASSNAGTSSYEQYF.

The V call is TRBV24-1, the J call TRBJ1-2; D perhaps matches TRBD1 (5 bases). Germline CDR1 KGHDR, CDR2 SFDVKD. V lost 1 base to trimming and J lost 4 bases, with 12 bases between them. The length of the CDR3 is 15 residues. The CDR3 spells CATSDFPEGAYGYTF. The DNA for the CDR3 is TGTGCCACCAGTGATTTTCCCGAAGGGGCCTATGGCTACACCTTC.

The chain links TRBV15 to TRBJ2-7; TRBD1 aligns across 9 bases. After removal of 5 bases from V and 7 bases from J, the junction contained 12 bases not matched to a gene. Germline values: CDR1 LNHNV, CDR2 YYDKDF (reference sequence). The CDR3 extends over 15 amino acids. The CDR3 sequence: CATSGDREGIGEQYF. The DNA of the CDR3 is TGTGCCACCAGCGGGGACAGGGAGGGGATCGGGGAGCAGTACTTC.

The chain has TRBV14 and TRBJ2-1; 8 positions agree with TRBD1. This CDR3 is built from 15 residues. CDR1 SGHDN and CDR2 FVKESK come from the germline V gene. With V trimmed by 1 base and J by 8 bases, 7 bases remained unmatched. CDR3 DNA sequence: TGTGCCAGCAGCCAAGCCCAGGGGGCAATCGATGAGCAGTTCTTC. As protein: CASSQAQGAIDEQFF.

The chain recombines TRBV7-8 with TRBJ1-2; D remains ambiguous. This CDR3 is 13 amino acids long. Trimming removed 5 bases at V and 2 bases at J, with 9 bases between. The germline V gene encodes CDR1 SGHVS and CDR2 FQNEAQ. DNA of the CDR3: TGTGCCAGCAGCGTCAACATGAACTATGGCTACACCTTC. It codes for CASSVNMNYGYTF.

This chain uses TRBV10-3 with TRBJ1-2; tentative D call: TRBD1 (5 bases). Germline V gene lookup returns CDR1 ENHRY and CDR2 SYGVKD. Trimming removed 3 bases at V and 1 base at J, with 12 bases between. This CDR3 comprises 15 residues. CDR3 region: CAISESREDNYGYTF. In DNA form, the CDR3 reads TGTGCCATCAGTGAAAGCAGGGAGGATAACTATGGCTACACCTTC.

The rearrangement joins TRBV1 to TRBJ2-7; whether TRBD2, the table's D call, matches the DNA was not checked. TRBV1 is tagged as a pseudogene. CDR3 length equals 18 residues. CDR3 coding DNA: TGCACCAGCAGCCAAGTTCTTTTCCCCCGGGGTGGGGTGAGCGAGCAGTACTTC. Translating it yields CTSSQVLFPRGGVSEQYF.

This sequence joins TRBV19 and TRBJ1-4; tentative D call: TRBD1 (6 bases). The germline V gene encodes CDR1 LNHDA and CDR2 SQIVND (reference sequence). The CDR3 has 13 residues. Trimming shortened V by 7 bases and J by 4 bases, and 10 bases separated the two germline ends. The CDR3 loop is CASTRTDNEKLFF. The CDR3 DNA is TGTGCCAGTACTCGGACAGATAATGAAAAACTGTTTTTT. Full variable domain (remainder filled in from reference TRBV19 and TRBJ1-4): DGGITQSPKYLFRKEGQNVTLSCEQNLNHDAMYWYRQDPGQGLRLIYYSQIVNDFQKGDIAEGYSVSREKKESFPLTVTSAQKNPTAFYLCASTRTDNEKLFFGSGTQLSVL.

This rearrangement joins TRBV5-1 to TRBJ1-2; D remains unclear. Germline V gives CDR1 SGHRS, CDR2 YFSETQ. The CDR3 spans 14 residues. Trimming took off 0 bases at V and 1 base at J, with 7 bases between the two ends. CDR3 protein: CASSLAEVNYGYTF. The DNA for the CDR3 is TGCGCCAGCAGCTTGGCCGAGGTTAACTATGGCTACACCTTC.

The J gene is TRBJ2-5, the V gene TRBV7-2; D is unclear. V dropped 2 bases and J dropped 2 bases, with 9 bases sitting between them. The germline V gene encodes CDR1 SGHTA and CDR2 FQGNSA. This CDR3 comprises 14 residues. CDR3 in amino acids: CASSLMAQQETQYF. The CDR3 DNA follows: TGTGCCAGCAGCTTAATGGCACAACAAGAGACCCAGTACTTC.

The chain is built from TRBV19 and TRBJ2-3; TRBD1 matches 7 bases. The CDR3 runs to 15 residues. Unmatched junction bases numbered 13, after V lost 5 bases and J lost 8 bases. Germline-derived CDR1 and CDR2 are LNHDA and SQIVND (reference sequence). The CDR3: CASSLLGQATGTQYF. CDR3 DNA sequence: TGTGCCAGTAGTCTTCTCGGACAGGCAACGGGTACGCAGTATTTT.

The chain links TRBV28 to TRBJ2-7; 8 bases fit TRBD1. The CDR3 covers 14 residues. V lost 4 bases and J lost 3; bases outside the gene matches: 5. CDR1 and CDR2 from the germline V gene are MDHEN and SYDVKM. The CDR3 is CASSYRGAYYEQYF. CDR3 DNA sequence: TGTGCCAGCAGTTACAGGGGGGCCTACTACGAGCAGTACTTC.

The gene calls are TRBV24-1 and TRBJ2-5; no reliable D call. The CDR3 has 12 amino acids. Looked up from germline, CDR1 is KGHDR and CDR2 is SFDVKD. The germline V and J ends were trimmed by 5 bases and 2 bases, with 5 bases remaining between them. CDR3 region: CATSGAQETQYF. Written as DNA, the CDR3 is TGTGCCACCAGTGGAGCGCAAGAGACCCAGTACTTC.

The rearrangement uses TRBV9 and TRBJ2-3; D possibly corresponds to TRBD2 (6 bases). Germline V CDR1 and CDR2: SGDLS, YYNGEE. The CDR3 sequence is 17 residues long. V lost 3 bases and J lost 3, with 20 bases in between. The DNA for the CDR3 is TGTGCCAGCAGCGCCCTGGGACTCCCATCGGGTACAGATACGCAGTATTTT. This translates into CASSALGLPSGTDTQYF.

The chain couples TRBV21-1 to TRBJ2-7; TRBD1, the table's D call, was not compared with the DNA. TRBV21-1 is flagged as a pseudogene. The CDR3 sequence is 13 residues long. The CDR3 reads CASSKAPGYEQYF. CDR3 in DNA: TGTGCCAGCAGCAAAGCGCCAGGCTACGAGCAGTACTTC.

CDR3 nucleotides: TGTGCCATCAGTGAGAATAACAGGGGTTACCAGCCCCAGCATTTT. This codes for CAISENNRGYQPQHF. This sequence joins TRBV10-3 and TRBJ1-5; 7 bases match TRBD1. The CDR3 is 15 residues long. CDR1 ENHRY and CDR2 SYGVKD come from the germline V gene. J lost 7 bases, V lost 2 bases, and 8 bases had no gene match.

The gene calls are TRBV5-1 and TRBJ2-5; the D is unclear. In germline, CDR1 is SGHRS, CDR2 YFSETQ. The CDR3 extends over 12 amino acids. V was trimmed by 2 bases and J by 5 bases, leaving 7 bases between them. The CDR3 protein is CASSFNVETQYF. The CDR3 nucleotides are TGCGCCAGCAGCTTTAATGTGGAGACCCAGTACTTC.

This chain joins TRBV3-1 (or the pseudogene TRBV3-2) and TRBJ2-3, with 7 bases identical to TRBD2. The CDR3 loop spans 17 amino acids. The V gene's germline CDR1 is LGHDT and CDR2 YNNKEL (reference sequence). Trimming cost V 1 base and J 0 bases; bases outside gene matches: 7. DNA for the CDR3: TGTGCCAGCAGCCAAGGGAGCGGGGCAACTAGCACAGATACGCAGTATTTT. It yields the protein CASSQGSGATSTDTQYF.

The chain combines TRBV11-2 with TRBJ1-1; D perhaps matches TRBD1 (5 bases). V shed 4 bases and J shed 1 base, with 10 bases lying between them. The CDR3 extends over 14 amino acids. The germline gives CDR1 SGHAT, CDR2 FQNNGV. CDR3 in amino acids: CASSYRRTNTEAFF. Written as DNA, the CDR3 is TGTGCCAGCAGCTACAGGCGAACGAACACTGAAGCTTTCTTT.

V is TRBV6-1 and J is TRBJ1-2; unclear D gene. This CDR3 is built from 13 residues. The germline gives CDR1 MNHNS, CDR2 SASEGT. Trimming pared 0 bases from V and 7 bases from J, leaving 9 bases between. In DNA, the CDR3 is TGTGCCAGCAGTGAAGCGCGATCAGGTGGCTACACCTTC. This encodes CASSEARSGGYTF.